A selection of T cell receptor beta chains follows, all from one sample in a study of blood T cell repertoires in COVID-19. The assay was immunoSEQ multiplex PCR, and TCRdb's table has in-frame clones only and misses some. Seen here are 200,000 to 250,000 clones, roughly 90% observed once, and the top ten hold roughly 2.6%. Sequenced material: PBMCs or T cells enriched from blood (not recorded which). All receptors come from a woman aged 30 to 39 with acute COVID-19. CDR3s include the opening cysteine and the closing phenylalanine or tryptophan. The D gene is left open where the match is weak. The size field is filled for only some rows; it gives once, few, many or a size class.

d_call: NA; clone_size: NA; cdr3_length: 13; v_call: TRBV7-6; j_call: TRBJ1-2; cdr3_nt: TGTGCCAGCAGCTCGACAGGTCGGAATGGCTACACCTTC; cdr3_aa: CASSSTGRNGYTF
d_call: TRBD2; clone_size: NA; cdr3_length: 17; v_call: TRBV5-1; j_call: TRBJ2-1; cdr3_nt: TGCGCCAGCAGCCCTACCGGGAGCGGGGAACCTTACAATGAGCAGTTCTTC; cdr3_aa: CASSPTGSGEPYNEQFF
d_call: NA; clone_size: NA; cdr3_length: 13; v_call: TRBV5-4; j_call: TRBJ2-5; cdr3_nt: TGTGCCAGCAGCTTGGACGGAGAAGAGACCCAGTACTTC; cdr3_aa: CASSLDGEETQYF
d_call: TRBD2; clone_size: once; cdr3_length: 17; v_call: TRBV4-2; j_call: TRBJ2-3; cdr3_nt: TGTGCCAGCAGCCAAGATGTTGGGCGGGGGGGCCATGATACGCAGTATTTT; cdr3_aa: CASSQDVGRGGHDTQYF
d_call: NA; clone_size: NA; cdr3_length: 13; v_call: TRBV6-4; j_call: TRBJ1-2; cdr3_nt: TGTGCCAGCAGTGACTCGGCTGGTTATGGCTACACCTTC; cdr3_aa: CASSDSAGYGYTF
d_call: TRBD2; clone_size: NA; cdr3_length: 17; v_call: TRBV4-1; j_call: TRBJ2-5; cdr3_nt: TGCGCCAGCAGCCAAGATTTTTCTAGCGGGGGAGGAGAGACCCAGTACTTC; cdr3_aa: CASSQDFSSGGGETQYF
d_call: NA; clone_size: NA; cdr3_length: 14; v_call: TRBV18; j_call: TRBJ1-5; cdr3_nt: TGTGCCAGCTCACCAGGCAGGGGCAATCAGCCCCAGCATTTT; cdr3_aa: CASSPGRGNQPQHF
d_call: NA; clone_size: NA; cdr3_length: 15; v_call: TRBV4-1; j_call: TRBJ1-1; cdr3_nt: TGCGCCAGCAGCCAAGATAAATCCAGTCTTTGGGAAGCTTTCTTT; cdr3_aa: CASSQDKSSLWEAFF
d_call: TRBD1; clone_size: few; cdr3_length: 12; v_call: TRBV7-8; j_call: TRBJ1-1; cdr3_nt: TGTGCCAGCAGCCTTGACAGGGGGCCAGCTTTCTTT; cdr3_aa: CASSLDRGPAFF
d_call: TRBD2; clone_size: once; cdr3_length: 15; v_call: TRBV30; j_call: TRBJ2-3; cdr3_nt: TGTGCCTGGAGTGTACTAGCGGGGGGTGACGATACGCAGTATTTT; cdr3_aa: CAWSVLAGGDDTQYF
d_call: NA; clone_size: NA; cdr3_length: 12; v_call: TRBV2; j_call: TRBJ2-5; cdr3_nt: TGTGCCAGCCGTGGAGGGCGGGAGACCCAGTACTTC; cdr3_aa: CASRGGRETQYF
d_call: TRBD1; clone_size: NA; cdr3_length: 13; v_call: TRBV7-2; j_call: TRBJ2-2; cdr3_nt: TGTGCCAGCAGCTCTCAGGGGGTCGGGGAGCTGTTTTTT; cdr3_aa: CASSSQGVGELFF
d_call: NA; clone_size: NA; cdr3_length: 19; v_call: TRBV11-2; j_call: TRBJ1-3; cdr3_nt: TGTGCCAGCAGCTTAGATGGGGGTTCGGACAGCCTGGCTGGAAACACCATATATTTT; cdr3_aa: CASSLDGGSDSLAGNTIYF
d_call: TRBD1; clone_size: NA; cdr3_length: 15; v_call: TRBV7-9; j_call: TRBJ2-1; cdr3_nt: TGTGCCAGCAGCATAACAGGGGGAGTCTACAATGAGCAGTTCTTC; cdr3_aa: CASSITGGVYNEQFF
d_call: NA; clone_size: NA; cdr3_length: 18; v_call: TRBV5-1; j_call: TRBJ2-7; cdr3_nt: TGCGCCAGCAGCTTGGTACCCGGCGAGGGGGGGCAGTCCTACGAGCAGTACTTC; cdr3_aa: CASSLVPGEGGQSYEQYF
d_call: NA; clone_size: NA; cdr3_length: 13; v_call: TRBV29-1; j_call: TRBJ1-5; cdr3_nt: TGCAGCGTTGAAGGCACGGGTGGGCAGCCCCAGCATTTT; cdr3_aa: CSVEGTGGQPQHF
d_call: TRBD1; clone_size: NA; cdr3_length: 15; v_call: TRBV7-8; j_call: TRBJ2-3; cdr3_nt: TGTGCCAGCAGCGCCACAGGGGGCAGGACAGATACGCAGTATTTT; cdr3_aa: CASSATGGRTDTQYF
d_call: NA; clone_size: NA; cdr3_length: 15; v_call: TRBV18; j_call: TRBJ1-1; cdr3_nt: TGTGCCAGCTCACCCCCACCCCAAACCAGGCGAAGGACTTTCTTT; cdr3_aa: CASSPPPQTRRRTFF
d_call: TRBD1; clone_size: NA; cdr3_length: 15; v_call: TRBV5-6; j_call: TRBJ1-2; cdr3_nt: TGTGCCAGCAGCTTGGCCGGGACAGCTAACTATGGCTACACCTTC; cdr3_aa: CASSLAGTANYGYTF
d_call: TRBD1; clone_size: NA; cdr3_length: 14; v_call: TRBV30; j_call: TRBJ2-3; cdr3_nt: TGTGCCTGGTATACCGGGACAGGGGGCGGGACGCAGTATTTT; cdr3_aa: CAWYTGTGGGTQYF
d_call: NA; clone_size: NA; cdr3_length: 14; v_call: TRBV6-5; j_call: TRBJ1-1; cdr3_nt: TGTGCCAGCACCTACAACCACCTAGACACTGAAGCTTTCTTT; cdr3_aa: CASTYNHLDTEAFF
d_call: NA; clone_size: NA; cdr3_length: 15; v_call: TRBV4-1; j_call: TRBJ2-2; cdr3_nt: TGCGCCAGCAGCCACCCTCGACTCGATACCGGGGAGCTGTTTTTT; cdr3_aa: CASSHPRLDTGELFF
d_call: NA; clone_size: NA; cdr3_length: 13; v_call: TRBV25-1; j_call: TRBJ1-2; cdr3_nt: TGTGCCAGCAGTGAGTGGAGGCGGGGAGGCTACACCTTC; cdr3_aa: CASSEWRRGGYTF
d_call: TRBD2; clone_size: NA; cdr3_length: 15; v_call: TRBV15; j_call: TRBJ2-3; cdr3_nt: TGTGCCACCAGTTCCACCGGGACTAGTACAGATACGCAGTATTTT; cdr3_aa: CATSSTGTSTDTQYF